This passage covers 28 T cell receptor beta chains from one sample sequenced in a study of tumor-infiltrating lymphocytes in primary liver carcinoma. Reverse transcription of approximately 0.55 ug total RNA with a constant-region primer produced TCR beta cDNA. Three nested multiplex PCR rounds, a slightly modified ARM-PCR method, built the TCR beta libraries. The first two PCR rounds, around 10 cycles each, used TRBV1-TRBV30 forward primers and a C-beta reverse primer. TCRdb used MiXCR to reprocess the multiplex PCR reads, holding one entry per CDR3 protein. The sample shows about 320,000 distinct CDR3 sequences, 60% to 80% of them seen only once. Unsorted whole blood supplied the RNA, and germline DNA was extracted too. The sequenced sample was peripheral blood. The receptors stem from a man in his forties or fifties with primary liver carcinoma and hepatitis B virus infection.

The V call is TRBV7-8, the J call TRBJ2-5; 7 bases fit TRBD1. Germline lookup yields CDR1 SGHVS and CDR2 FQNEAQ. V lost 6 bases, J lost 5 bases, and 9 bases stayed unmatched. The CDR3 length is 14 residues. The CDR3 loop reads CASRKRGQWETQYF. Written as DNA, the CDR3 is TGTGCCAGCAGAAAGAGGGGGCAGTGGGAGACCCAGTACTTC.

This clonotype was observed at least ten times. A junction boundary mismatches the germline segment, possibly from a read error. V gene TRBV5-1 combines with J gene TRBJ2-5; D gene ambiguous. In germline, CDR1 is SGHRS, CDR2 YFSETQ. This CDR3 comprises 12 residues. The DNA of the CDR3 is TGTGCCAGCAGTTTAGAACAAGAGACCCAGTACTTC. Residues: CASSLEQETQYF. Together with reference TRBV5-1 and TRBJ2-5, the CDR3 gives the full variable domain: KAGVTQTPRYLIKTRGQQVTLSCSPISGHRSVSWYQQTPGQGLQFLFEYFSETQRNKGNFPGRFSGRQFSNSRSEMNVSTLELGDSALYLCASSLEQETQYFGPGTRLLVL.

The chain carries TRBV12-3 or TRBV12-4 and TRBJ2-5; weak D call: TRBD2 (5 bases). The CDR3 spans 15 residues. Trimming removed 10 bases at V and 2 bases at J, with 20 bases between. This chain's CDR3 is CATTETPAVQETQYF. CDR3 DNA sequence: TGTGCCACTACTGAGACCCCAGCGGTACAAGAGACCCAGTACTTC.

The genes are TRBV6-2 or TRBV6-3 and TRBJ2-5; D might be TRBD2 (6 bases). Trimming cost V 5 bases and J 3 bases, with 22 bases left between them. This CDR3 spans 17 amino acids. Germline CDR1 MNHEY, CDR2 SVGEGT. CDR3 nucleotide sequence: TGTGCCAGCAGTCCCATTTTAGGGACTGAATCCAAAGAGACCCAGTACTTC. Its translation is CASSPILGTESKETQYF.

The chain is built from TRBV5-4 and TRBJ2-5; D gene ambiguous. Germline V gene sequence: CDR1 SGHNT, CDR2 YYREEE (reference sequence). CDR3 size: 13 residues. V lost 3 bases and J 1 base, leaving 7 bases between the germline ends. In DNA form, the CDR3 reads TGTGCCAGCAGCTCGACCTTCCAAGAGACCCAGTACTTC. This translates into CASSSTFQETQYF. The complete variable domain, with remaining parts taken from reference TRBV5-4 and TRBJ2-5, reads ETGVTQSPTHLIKTRGQQVTLRCSSQSGHNTVSWYQQALGQGPQFIFQYYREEENGRGNFPPRFSGLQFPNYSSELNVNALELDDSALYLCASSSTFQETQYFGPGTRLLVL.

As for this clonotype: A read error may explain this, as a much larger clone is one base away. This likely comes from a read error, as the CDR3 has no conserved phenylalanine or tryptophan at its end. This chain connects TRBV5-5 to TRBJ1-2; tentatively, D is TRBD1 (6 bases). Deletions cut 2 bases from V and 6 bases from J, with 17 bases between. The germline gives CDR1 SGHKS, CDR2 YYEKEE (reference sequence). This CDR3 spans 15 amino acids. The CDR3 DNA follows: TGTGCCAGCAGCTTAACAGGGACCGGGTATGATGGCTACACCTCC. It codes for CASSLTGTGYDGYTS.

Many counts were recorded for this clonotype. CDR3 residues: CASSQDPFRWTGGFYGYTF. DNA for the CDR3: TGTGCCAGCAGCCAAGATCCTTTTCGATGGACAGGGGGCTTCTATGGCTACACCTTC. The chain recombines TRBV14 with TRBJ1-2; 11 bases agree with TRBD1. After removal of 0 bases from V and 4 bases from J, the junction contained 13 bases not matched to a gene. Germline loops: CDR1 SGHDN, CDR2 FVKESK. The length of the CDR3 is 19 residues.

Concerning this clonotype itself: A much larger clone differs from this one at a single base, so this may be a read error. The chain recombines TRBV12-5 with TRBJ1-1; no clear D. Per germline, CDR1 LGHNT and CDR2 FRNRAP. This CDR3 has 13 residues. The V gene lost 7 bases and the J gene lost 0 bases, with 9 bases spanning the gap. The CDR3 loop reads CASDQDMNTEAFF. For the CDR3, the DNA is TGTGCTAGTGACCAAGACATGAACACTGAAGCTTTCTTT.

This chain links TRBV29-1 with TRBJ1-5; D may be TRBD1 (6 bases). V lost 7 bases to trimming and J lost 0 bases, with 10 bases between them. CDR1 and CDR2 (germline): SQVTM, ANQGSEA. CDR3 length equals 13 residues. CDR3 nucleotide sequence: TGCAGCGCCGCCAGGGGTAGCAATCAGCCCCAGCATTTT. Encoded protein: CSAARGSNQPQHF.

The rearrangement uses TRBV7-8 and TRBJ2-2; D call uncertain. V was pared by 2 bases and J by 3 bases, with 10 bases between. This CDR3 spans 15 amino acids. CDR1 is SGHVS, CDR2 FQNEAQ, per germline. CDR3 sequence (DNA): TGTGCCAGCAGCTTAATTCGGTCGGACACCGGGGAGCTGTTTTTT. Its protein product is CASSLIRSDTGELFF. The full variable domain, completed using reference TRBV7-8 and TRBJ2-2, is GAGVSQSPRYKVAKRGQDVALRCDPISGHVSLFWYQQALGQGPEFLTYFQNEAQLDKSGLPSDRFFAERPEGSVSTLKIQRTQQEDSAVYLCASSLIRSDTGELFFGEGSRLTVL.

The chain links TRBV6-6 to TRBJ2-5, with D possibly TRBD2 on 5 matching bases. Germline lookup yields CDR1 MNHNY and CDR2 SVGAGI (reference sequence). V dropped 5 bases and J dropped 1 base, with 17 bases sitting between them. The CDR3 length is 16 residues. CDR3 loop: CASSIRDRATQETQYF. The CDR3 DNA follows: TGTGCCAGCAGTATCCGGGATAGGGCTACCCAAGAGACCCAGTACTTC.

This clonotype was seen just once. Germline is not matched at one junction end, which may reflect a read error. The chain has TRBV11-2 and TRBJ1-4; no clear D gene. Germline CDR1 SGHAT, CDR2 FQNNGV. This CDR3 has 16 amino acids. The CDR3: CASSPPRRSGNKKLFF. The CDR3 nucleotides are TGTGCCAGCAGCCCTCCCAGACGCAGTGGTAATAAAAAACTGTTTTTT.

This chain links TRBV10-3 with TRBJ2-3; 12 nucleotides line up with TRBD1. This CDR3 contains 16 residues. Trimming cost V 4 bases and J 5 bases; bases outside gene matches: 7. CDR1 and CDR2 (germline): ENHRY, SYGVKD. Here the CDR3 reads CAISVGGQGAVDTQYF. The CDR3 nucleotides are TGTGCCATCAGTGTGGGGGGACAGGGGGCCGTAGATACGCAGTATTTT.

In the case of this clonotype: A much larger clone sits a single nucleotide away, making a read error possible. V and J are TRBV6-2 or TRBV6-3 and TRBJ2-1; 13 positions agree with TRBD2. The CDR3 consists of 12 residues. Germline-derived CDR1 and CDR2 are MNHEY and SVGEGT. Written as DNA, the CDR3 is TGTGCCAGCAGTCGGGGACTAGCGGGACCAATCTTC. It is translated as CASSRGLAGPIF.

Comments on this clonotype: A junction boundary mismatches the germline segment, possibly from a read error. The rearrangement links TRBV11-2 to TRBJ2-1; TRBD1 aligns across 7 bases. This CDR3 is built from 14 residues. Germline V gene sequence: CDR1 SGHAT, CDR2 FQNNGV. Written as DNA, the CDR3 is TGTGTCAGCAGCTCCACAGGGGCCTCCAATGAGCAGTTCTTC. It yields the protein CVSSSTGASNEQFF.

A note on this clonotype: Being one base from a much bigger clone, this may be a read error. This chain joins TRBV10-3 and TRBJ1-2; no clear D gene. The V end was cut by 0 bases, the J end by 1 base, with 9 bases between. The germline V gene encodes CDR1 ENHRY and CDR2 SYGVKD. The CDR3 has 15 residues. CDR3 residues: CAISESMAVNYGYTF. The DNA for the CDR3 is TGTGCCATCAGTGAGTCGATGGCAGTTAACTATGGCTACACCTTC.

Remarks on this clonotype: A junction boundary mismatches the germline segment, possibly from a read error. J is TRBJ2-6 and V is TRBV6-1; D is uncertain. The CDR3 is 17 amino acids. Per germline, CDR1 MNHNS and CDR2 SASEGT. This CDR3 reads CTSNGGPKSSGANVLTF. In DNA, the CDR3 is TGTACCAGCAATGGCGGACCCAAGAGCTCTGGGGCCAACGTCCTGACTTTC.

With regard to this clonotype: Being one base from a much bigger clone, this may be a read error. The chain is built from TRBV4-1 and TRBJ1-2, with 11 positions matching TRBD1. The J segment lost 12 bases and the V segment lost 4 bases, leaving 13 bases of the junction unmatched. CDR1 is MGHRA, CDR2 YSYEKL, per germline. There are 15 residues in the CDR3. The CDR3: CASSRPGQGVGGHTF. The CDR3 coding sequence is TGCGCCAGCAGCCGTCCGGGACAGGGGGTGGGGGGCCACACCTTC.

This clonotype was picked up many times. This chain links TRBV6-2 or TRBV6-3 with TRBJ2-1; TRBD2 aligns across 10 bases. CDR3 length: 15 residues. The germline V gene encodes CDR1 MNHEY and CDR2 SVGEGT. The trim removed 9 bases at V and 8 bases at J, leaving 13 bases unmatched. The CDR3 sequence is CASRLTSGWFDEQFF. The CDR3 DNA sequence: TGTGCCAGTCGGTTGACTAGCGGGTGGTTTGATGAGCAGTTCTTC.

The chain combines TRBV6-1 with TRBJ1-2, with TRBD1 as a possible D gene (5 bases). The germline V gene encodes CDR1 MNHNS and CDR2 SASEGT. There are 12 residues in the CDR3. The V end was cut by 6 bases, the J end by 5 bases, with 10 bases between. As DNA, the CDR3 is TGTGCCAGCAGAGGGGCGAAGTATGGCTACACCTTC. Protein: CASRGAKYGYTF.

Points on this clonotype: A much larger clone lies a single base off, so this may be a read error. The rearrangement links TRBV12-3 or TRBV12-4 to TRBJ2-2, with 15 nucleotides matching TRBD2. The CDR3 runs 19 residues. In nucleotides, the CDR3 is TGTGCCGGCAGCAATGCAGGACTAGCGGGAGGGCCTAACACCGGGGAGCTGTTTTTT. This codes for CAGSNAGLAGGPNTGELFF.

V gene TRBV4-1 combines with J gene TRBJ2-1; 9 bases fit TRBD2. The CDR3 length is 16 residues. From germline, CDR1 is MGHRA and CDR2 YSYEKL. Germline trimming cut 5 bases from V and 9 bases from J; bases unmatched to any gene: 14. As DNA, the CDR3 is TGCGCCAGCAGCTCATCAAGGAATAGCGGGAGAAGTGAGCAGTTCTTC. It codes for CASSSSRNSGRSEQFF.

This clonotype appeared many times. The chain links TRBV10-1 to TRBJ2-1; D is undetermined. Trimming cost V 4 bases and J 7 bases, with 11 bases left between them. The CDR3 has 13 amino acids. In germline, CDR1 is WNHNN, CDR2 SYGVQD (reference sequence). The CDR3 region is CASSGLGRNEQFF. CDR3 DNA: TGCGCCAGCAGTGGGCTGGGAAGGAATGAGCAGTTCTTC.

This rearrangement joins TRBV6-6 to TRBJ2-5; 9 bases are a match to TRBD1. The junction had 11 bases not matched to a gene; V was cut back by 2 bases and J by 7 bases. The V gene's germline CDR1 is MNHNY and CDR2 SVGAGI (reference sequence). The CDR3 contains 16 residues. CDR3 in amino acids: CASSYPGTGPAGTQYF. The CDR3 DNA reads as TGTGCCAGCAGTTACCCAGGGACAGGGCCCGCAGGGACCCAGTACTTC.

In the case of this clonotype: The germline gene is not matched at one end of the junction; a read error may be the cause. This rearrangement joins TRBV5-4 to TRBJ2-1; TRBD2 matches at 8 bases. Germline V gene sequence: CDR1 SGHNT, CDR2 YYREEE (reference sequence). The CDR3 sequence is 14 residues long. The CDR3 loop reads CTSSQPGTSEEQFF. The CDR3 bases are TGTACCAGCAGCCAACCCGGGACTAGTGAGGAGCAGTTCTTC.

The rearrangement joins TRBV11-1 to TRBJ2-1; either TRBD1 or TRBD2 may fit D (6 bases each). Germline CDR1 reads SGHAT; CDR2 reads FQDESV (reference sequence). The CDR3 covers 14 residues. Trimming took 6 bases from V and 8 from J, leaving 17 bases between them. The CDR3 DNA reads TGTGCCAGCAGGTTTGGATGGGGGGCTCATGAGCAGTTCTTC. Its protein is CASRFGWGAHEQFF.

Here the CDR3 reads CASSQGSITEAFF. CDR3 nucleotide sequence: TGTGCCAGCAGTCAGGGGAGTATAACTGAAGCTTTCTTT. The chain joins TRBV6-6 to TRBJ1-1; possible D gene TRBD1, 6 bases. Germline assignment: CDR1 MNHNY and CDR2 SVGAGI (reference sequence). This CDR3 is 13 amino acids long. Deletions cut 5 bases from V and 5 bases from J, with 12 bases between.

This clonotype showed up many times. This chain uses TRBV12-3 or TRBV12-4 with TRBJ2-1; 12 bases are a match to TRBD2. The ends lost 6 bases at V and 7 bases at J; junction bases unmatched: 7. The CDR3 has 15 residues. The CDR3 DNA reads TGTGCCAGCAGCGTAACTAGCGGGAGGTTAAATGAGCAGTTCTTC. Encoded protein: CASSVTSGRLNEQFF.